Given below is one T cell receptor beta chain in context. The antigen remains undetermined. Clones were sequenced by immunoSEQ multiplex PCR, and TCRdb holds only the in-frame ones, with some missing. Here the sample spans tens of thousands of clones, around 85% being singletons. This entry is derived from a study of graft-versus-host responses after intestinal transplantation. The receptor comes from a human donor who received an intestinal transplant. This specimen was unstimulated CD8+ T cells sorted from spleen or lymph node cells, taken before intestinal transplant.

The CDR3 loop is CASRPDRGPNQPQHF. DNA for the CDR3: TGTGCCAGCAGACCGGACAGGGGGCCAAATCAGCCCCAGCATTTT. The J gene is TRBJ1-5, the V gene TRBV27; 11 positions agree with TRBD1. The ends lost 6 bases at V and 4 bases at J; junction bases unmatched: 5. Germline V gene data show CDR1 as MNHEY and CDR2 as SMNVEV (reference sequence). This CDR3 spans 15 amino acids.